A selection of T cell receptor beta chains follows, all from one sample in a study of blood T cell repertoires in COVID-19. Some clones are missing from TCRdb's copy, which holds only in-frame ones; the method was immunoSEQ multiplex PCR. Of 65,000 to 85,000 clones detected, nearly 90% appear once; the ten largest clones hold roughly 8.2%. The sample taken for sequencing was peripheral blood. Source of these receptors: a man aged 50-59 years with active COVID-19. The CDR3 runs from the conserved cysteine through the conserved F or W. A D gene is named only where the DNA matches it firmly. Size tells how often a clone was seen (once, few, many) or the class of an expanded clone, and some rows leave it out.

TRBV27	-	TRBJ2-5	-	TGTGCCAGCAATAGGGGGTCGCGGGCGGAGACCCAGTACTTC	CASNRGSRAETQYF
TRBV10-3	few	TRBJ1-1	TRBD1	TGTGCCATCAGAGGGGCAGGGGGTACTTTGCTCGCTGAAGCTTTCTTT	CAIRGAGGTLLAEAFF
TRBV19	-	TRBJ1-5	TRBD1	TGTGCCAGTAACTCTTTTTGGCCAATACAGGGGAGCAATCAGCCCCAGCATTTT	CASNSFWPIQGSNQPQHF
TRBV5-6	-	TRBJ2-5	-	TGTGCCAGCAGCCCTTGGGGGGGGGCGAAGGAGACCCAGTACTTC	CASSPWGGAKETQYF
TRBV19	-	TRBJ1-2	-	TGTGCCAGTAGTGCGGGGCTCTATGGCTACACCTTC	CASSAGLYGYTF
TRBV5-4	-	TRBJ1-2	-	TGTGCCAGCAGCCCCGACAGGACTAACTATGGCTACACCTTC	CASSPDRTNYGYTF
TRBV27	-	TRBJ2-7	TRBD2	TGTGCCAGCAGTTTATTACTAGCGGGGCTCTACGAGCAGTACTTC	CASSLLLAGLYEQYF
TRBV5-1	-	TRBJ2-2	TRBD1	TGCGCCAGCAGCTTGGCAGGGGGCGCGTCCGGGGAGCTGTTTTTT	CASSLAGGASGELFF
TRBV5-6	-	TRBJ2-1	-	TGTGCCAGCAGCTCTGACAGGAAGCAGTTCTTC	CASSSDRKQFF
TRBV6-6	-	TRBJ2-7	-	TGTGCCAGCAGATATCCGGGACAACCCACCTACGAGCAGTACTTC	CASRYPGQPTYEQYF
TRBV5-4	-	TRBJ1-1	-	TGTGCCAGCAGCTTGAATAGCCAGGGGATTGAAGCTTTCTTT	CASSLNSQGIEAFF
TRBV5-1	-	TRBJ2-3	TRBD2	TGCGCCAGCAGCCCCAGCGGGGCATCCACAGATACGCAGTATTTT	CASSPSGASTDTQYF
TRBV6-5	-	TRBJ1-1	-	TGTGCCAGCAGCTCCCAGGAGAACACTGAAGCTTTCTTT	CASSSQENTEAFF
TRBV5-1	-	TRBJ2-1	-	TGCGCCAGCAGCCCCAGGGATGGCTCCTACAATGAGCAGTTCTTC	CASSPRDGSYNEQFF
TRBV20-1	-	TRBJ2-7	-	TGCAGTGCTAGTCTGGGGACACATCCCTACGAGCAGTACTTC	CSASLGTHPYEQYF
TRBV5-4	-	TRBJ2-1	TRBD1	TGTGCCAGCAGCGTGCCTACCGGGACAGGGGGAGACAATGAGCAGTTCTTC	CASSVPTGTGGDNEQFF
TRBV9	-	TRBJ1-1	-	TGTGCCAGCAGCGAGGGGAGGGGCGCTGAAGCTTTCTTT	CASSEGRGAEAFF
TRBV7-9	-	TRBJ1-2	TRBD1	TGTGCCAGCACCCGAGGACAGGGAGAGGATGGCTACACCTTC	CASTRGQGEDGYTF
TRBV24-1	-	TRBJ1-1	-	TGTGCCACCAGTGATCTGTCGTGGGGCGTGGGGATCAACACTGAAGCTTTCTTT	CATSDLSWGVGINTEAFF
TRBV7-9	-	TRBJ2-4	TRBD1	TGTGCCAGCAGCCCCCATGACAGGGCTAACATTCAGTACTTC	CASSPHDRANIQYF
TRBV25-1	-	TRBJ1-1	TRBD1	TGTGCCAGCAGTGCTCCGGGACAGAAAAACACTGAAGCTTTCTTT	CASSAPGQKNTEAFF
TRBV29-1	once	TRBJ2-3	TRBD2	TGCAGCGTTGTTTCTAGCGGGGGGGCAGATACGCAGTATTTT	CSVVSSGGADTQYF
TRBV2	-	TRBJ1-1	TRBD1	TGTGCCAGCAGTGATGATCGACAGGGGAACACTGAAGCTTTCTTT	CASSDDRQGNTEAFF
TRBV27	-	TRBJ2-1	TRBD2	TGTGCCAGCAGTCTCGGGACTAGCGGGAATGAGCAGTTCTTC	CASSLGTSGNEQFF
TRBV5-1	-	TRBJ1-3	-	TGCGCCAGCAGCTTACAGGTTTCTGGAAACACCATATATTTT	CASSLQVSGNTIYF
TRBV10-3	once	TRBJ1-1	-	TGTGCCATCAGTAACCTCCAACAGGGGAACACTGAAGCTTTCTTT	CAISNLQQGNTEAFF
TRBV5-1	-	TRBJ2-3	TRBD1	TGCGCCAGCAGCTTCGGACAGGGCACAGATACGCAGTATTTT	CASSFGQGTDTQYF
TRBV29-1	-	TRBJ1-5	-	TGCAGCGTGGCCCTTGGGCGGGTTGCTCAGCCCCAGCATTTT	CSVALGRVAQPQHF
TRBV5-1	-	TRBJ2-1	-	TGCGCCAGCAGCCCACCAGGTAATGAGCAGTTCTTC	CASSPPGNEQFF
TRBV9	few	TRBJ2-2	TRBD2	TGTGCCAGCAGTCGAGGACTAGCGGGGGCCGCGGACACCGGGGAGCTGTTTTTT	CASSRGLAGAADTGELFF
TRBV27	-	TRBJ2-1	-	TGTGCCAGCAGTTTAATCGGGTTTTCATCCTACAATGAGCAGTTCTTC	CASSLIGFSSYNEQFF
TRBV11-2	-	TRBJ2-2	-	TGTGCCAGCAGCTTAGAACTAGTCGGAGCCGGGGAGCTGTTTTTT	CASSLELVGAGELFF
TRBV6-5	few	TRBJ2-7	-	TGTGCCAGCACCCCCGACAGAACCTACGAGCAGTACTTC	CASTPDRTYEQYF
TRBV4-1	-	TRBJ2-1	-	TGCGCCAGCAGCCAAGATAAAGAGCAGTTCTTC	CASSQDKEQFF
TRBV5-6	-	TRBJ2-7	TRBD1	TGTGCCAGCAGCACCCGGACAGGGTCCTACGAGCAGTACTTC	CASSTRTGSYEQYF
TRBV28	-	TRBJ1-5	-	TGTGCCAGCAGTCCGGTGAGCAATCAGCCCCAGCATTTT	CASSPVSNQPQHF
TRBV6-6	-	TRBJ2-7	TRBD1	TGTGCCAGCAGCCCCTCGACAGGGAGTTACGAGCAGTACTTC	CASSPSTGSYEQYF
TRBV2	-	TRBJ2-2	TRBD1	TGTGCCAGCGTGGACAGGTCGAACACCGGGGAGCTGTTTTTT	CASVDRSNTGELFF
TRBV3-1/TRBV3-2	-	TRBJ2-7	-	TGTGCCAGCAGACCGCGAGGAGGGGGCCTCTACGAGCAGTACTTC	CASRPRGGGLYEQYF
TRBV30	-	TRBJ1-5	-	TGTGCCTGGAGTGTACGAGGGGGGGTTCAGCCCCAGCATTTT	CAWSVRGGVQPQHF
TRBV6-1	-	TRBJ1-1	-	TGTGCCAGCAGTGAACCGGGGGTGAACACTGAAGCTTTCTTT	CASSEPGVNTEAFF
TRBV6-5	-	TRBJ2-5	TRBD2	TGTGCCAGCAGTTACCTGTCTAGCGGGGGACAAGAGACCCAGTACTTC	CASSYLSSGGQETQYF
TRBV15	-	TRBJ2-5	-	TGTGCCACCAGCAGAGATTATGCAGAGGCGGGGCCGTACTTC	CATSRDYAEAGPYF
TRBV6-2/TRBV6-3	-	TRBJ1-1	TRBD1	TGTGCCAGCAGTTCCCCACAGGGGACAAACACTGAAGCTTTCTTT	CASSSPQGTNTEAFF
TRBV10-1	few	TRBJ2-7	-	TGCGCCAGCAGCCGCCCAGGGGAGTCGGTGCAGTACTTC	CASSRPGESVQYF
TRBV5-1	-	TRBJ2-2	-	TGCGCCAGCAGCCCCCAGGGGAACACCGGGGAGCTGTTTTTT	CASSPQGNTGELFF
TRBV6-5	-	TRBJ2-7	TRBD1	TGTGCCAGCAGTTACTCTTCCGGGACAGGGATCCACGAGCAGTACTTC	CASSYSSGTGIHEQYF
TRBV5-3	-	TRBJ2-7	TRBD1	TGTGCCAGAAGCTTAAGGCGGAGACAGGGGGTCCCCCACGAGCAGTACTTC	CARSLRRRQGVPHEQYF
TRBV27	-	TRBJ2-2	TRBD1	TGTGCCAGCAGTTTAGGCCGAGCAAACAGGGGGTCAACCGGGGAGCTGTTTTTT	CASSLGRANRGSTGELFF
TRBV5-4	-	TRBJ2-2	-	TGTGCCAGCAGCTTGAGGCAGGGAAGCACCGGGGAGCTGTTTTTT	CASSLRQGSTGELFF
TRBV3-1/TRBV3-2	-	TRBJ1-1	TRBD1	TGTGCCAGCAGCCAAGCGGGACAGGACACTGAAGCTTTCTTT	CASSQAGQDTEAFF
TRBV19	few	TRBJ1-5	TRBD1	TGTGCCAGTCGACAGGGTCCCGATCAGCCCCAGCATTTT	CASRQGPDQPQHF
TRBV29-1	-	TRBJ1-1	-	TGCAGCGCCGAGACTGCTCGGGGAATGAACACTGAAGCTTTCTTT	CSAETARGMNTEAFF
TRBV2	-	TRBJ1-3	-	TGTGCCAGCAGGACAGGTATATTCTCTGGAAACACCATATATTTT	CASRTGIFSGNTIYF